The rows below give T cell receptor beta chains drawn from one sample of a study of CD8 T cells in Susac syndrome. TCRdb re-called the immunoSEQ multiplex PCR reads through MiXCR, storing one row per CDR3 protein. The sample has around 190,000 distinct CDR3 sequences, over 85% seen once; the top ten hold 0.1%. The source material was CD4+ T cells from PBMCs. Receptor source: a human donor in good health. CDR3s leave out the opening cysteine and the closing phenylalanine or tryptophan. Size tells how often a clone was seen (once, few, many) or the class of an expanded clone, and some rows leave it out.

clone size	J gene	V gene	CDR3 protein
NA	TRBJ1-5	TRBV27	ASSPRRMGQPQH
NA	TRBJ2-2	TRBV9	ASSGLGTSGGNRETGELF
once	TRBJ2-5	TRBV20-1	SARLANQETQY
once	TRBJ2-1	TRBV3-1	ASSHSGDEQF
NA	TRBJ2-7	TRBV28	ASIRTGWYEQY
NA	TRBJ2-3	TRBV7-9	ASSEDSTDTQY
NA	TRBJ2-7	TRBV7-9	ASSTDTGLYEQY
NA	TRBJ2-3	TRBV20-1	SAIFPDTQY
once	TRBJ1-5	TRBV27	ARGGHQPQH
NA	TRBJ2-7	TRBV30	AWSPDRVKY
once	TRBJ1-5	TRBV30	AWRVGTGGQPQH
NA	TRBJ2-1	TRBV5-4	ASSWGTSGNNEQF
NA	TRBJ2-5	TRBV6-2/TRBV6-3	ASSLMATPQETQY
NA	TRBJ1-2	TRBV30	AWSGQSYGYT
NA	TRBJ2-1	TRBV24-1	ATSDFGSSSYNEQF
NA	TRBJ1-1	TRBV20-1	SARPRGPTEAF
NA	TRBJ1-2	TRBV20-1	RASDREDYGYT
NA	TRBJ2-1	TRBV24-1	ATGGPYNEQF
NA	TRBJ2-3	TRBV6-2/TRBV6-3	ASRRVTSTDTQY
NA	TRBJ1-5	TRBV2	ASSGLVPNQPQH
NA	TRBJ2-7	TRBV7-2	ASSLGGAQGVEQY
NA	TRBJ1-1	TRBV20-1	SAGQGHTEAF
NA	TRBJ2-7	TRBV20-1	SAQPAREMGEQY
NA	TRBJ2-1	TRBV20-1	SALEEQGTGKF
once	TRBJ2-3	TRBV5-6	ASSSQITRLPDTQY
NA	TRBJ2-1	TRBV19	ASSRPSVRNEQF
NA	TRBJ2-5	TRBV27	ASSHRGQRGETQY
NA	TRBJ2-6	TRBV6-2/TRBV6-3	ASDFSGANVLT
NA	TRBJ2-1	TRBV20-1	SARGAEVGGNEQF
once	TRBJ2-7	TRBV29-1	SVSEVSSYEQY
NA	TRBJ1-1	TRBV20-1	SAPDDRGPGEAF
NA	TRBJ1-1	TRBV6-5	ASSYSRRGGAF
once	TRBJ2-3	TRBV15	ATSRAGLADTQY
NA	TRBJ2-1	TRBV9	ASSPQVQDHEQF
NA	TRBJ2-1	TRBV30	AWSVPGSRNNEQF
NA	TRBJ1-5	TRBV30	AWSPQGGNQPQH
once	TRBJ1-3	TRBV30	ALGRGSGNTIY
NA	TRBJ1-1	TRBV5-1	ASSLEGHTEAF
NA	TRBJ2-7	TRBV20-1	SARERAGVGEQY
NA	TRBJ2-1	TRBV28	ASSKETYNEQF
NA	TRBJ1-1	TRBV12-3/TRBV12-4	ASSSDYTEAF
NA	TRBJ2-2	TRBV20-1	SAGPNTGELF
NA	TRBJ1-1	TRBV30	ALGPPGTEAF
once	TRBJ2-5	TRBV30	AWGSSGIGETQY
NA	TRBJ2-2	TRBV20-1	SASSANTGELF
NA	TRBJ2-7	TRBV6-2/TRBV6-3	ASSPSGRSYEQY
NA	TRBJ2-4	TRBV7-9	ASSSLAGPGRDIQY
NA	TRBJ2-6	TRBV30	AWNAGGANVLT
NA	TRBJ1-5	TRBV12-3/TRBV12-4	ASSTSGGGNQPQH
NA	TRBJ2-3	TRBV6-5	ASSYTLAGQPDTQY
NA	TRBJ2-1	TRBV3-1	ASSWQRGSYNEQF
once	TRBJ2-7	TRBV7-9	ASSPESGRPAYEQY
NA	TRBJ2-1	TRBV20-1	SARDVSWTQF
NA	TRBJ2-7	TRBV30	AWTSGGYEQY
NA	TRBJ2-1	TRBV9	ASSTGLAGVGEQF
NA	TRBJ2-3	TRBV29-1	SVEGLAGEDTQY
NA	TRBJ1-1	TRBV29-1	SSSGRTGNTEAF
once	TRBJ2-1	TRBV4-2	ASSQDGGPMSAF
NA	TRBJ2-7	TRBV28	ASSLQGGNEQY